This T cell receptor (beta chain) was documented in a study of cytomegalovirus exposure and HLA in healthy donors. Study results and caveats: A later analysis associated 16,951 TCR beta sequences with HLA alleles at a 0.05 false discovery rate. The authors reported that TCR beta sequences could predict HLA-A and HLA-B alleles. These predictions were accurate for most subjects in the first cohort.

This CDR3 is 15 amino acids long. With 5 bases removed from V and 0 bases from J, the gap between germline ends came to 11 bases. Germline CDR1 and CDR2: SGHTA and FQGTGA. This clone was observed once. The antigen remains unidentified. 13 Jbeta primers and 60 Vbeta primers were used for the PCR. Assay used: immunoSEQ multiplex PCR; TCRdb lists only in-frame clones, some missing. The sample yields around 120,000 clones, approximately 80% seen once. Sequencing was done on a sample of PBMCs. The chain has TRBV7-3 and TRBJ1-3, with D unclear. This clonotype originated in a middle-aged man in good health and CMV-seronegative. This CDR3 is CASSPTVNSGNTIYF. In DNA, the CDR3 is TGTGCCAGCAGCCCAACAGTTAACTCTGGAAACACCATATATTTT.